In this sample, the clone carrying this T cell receptor (beta chain) turned up a few times. The antigen is not known. Different DNA sequences within this sample yield the same CDR3. This record comes from a study of beta chain features in type 1 diabetes. Purity above 95% was achieved in all sorted populations. Expressed TCRB transcripts were sequenced because the isolated RNA had all been reverse transcribed beforehand. Sequenced by immunoSEQ multiplex PCR; TCRdb stores in-frame clones only, minus some. The sample records some 300,000 clones, 7.5% to 9.5% being singletons. The CDR3 has 14 residues. J lost 5 bases, V lost 6 bases, and 6 bases had no gene match. Per germline, CDR1 SEHNR and CDR2 FQNEAQ (reference sequence). General observations from the study: In these data, an HLA type influence on TCRB rearrangement remained unresolved. Type 1 diabetes patients had VDJ junctions that carried fewer insertions and more deletions. Overrepresentation of cells with high TCR expression could result from cDNA sequencing.

The sample consisted of central memory CD4+ T cells from blood. This sequence was found in a woman younger than 35 in good health. The rearrangement joins TRBV7-9 to TRBJ1-4; 7 nucleotides line up with TRBD1. The CDR3 here is CASRPGTANEKLFF. In DNA form, the CDR3 reads TGTGCCAGCAGGCCCGGGACAGCAAATGAAAAACTGTTTTTT. The full variable domain, in which reference TRBV7-9 and TRBJ1-4 provide the parts outside the CDR3, is DTGVSQNPRHKITKRGQNVTFRCDPISEHNRLYWYRQTLGQGPEFLTYFQNEAQLEKSRLLSDRFSAERPKGSFSTLEIQRTEQGDSAMYLCASRPGTANEKLFFGSGTQLSVL.